This T cell receptor beta chain emerged from a study of T-cell reconstitution after alpha-beta-depleted transplantation in children. Library preparation (for TCRbeta) was performed with unique molecular identifiers. TCRdb analysed the PCR reads with MiXCR anew, one entry per CDR3 protein. Counted here are about half a million distinct CDR3 sequences, around an eighth occurring once; the ten biggest clones make up under 7%. Per germline, CDR1 MNHEY and CDR2 SVGEGT. V shed 11 bases and J 0 bases; nucleotides not matched to a gene: 9. The CDR3 spans 15 residues. The sequencing here drew on PBMCs from the stem cell graft donor, taken from the stem cell graft. V is TRBV6-2 or TRBV6-3 and J is TRBJ2-5, with 10 bases that match TRBD2. The clonotype was recovered from a human donor who donated a stem cell graft to a child with combined immunodeficiency. The CDR3 region is CARNQLAGNQETQYF. As DNA, the CDR3 is TGTGCCCGGAACCAACTAGCGGGGAACCAAGAGACCCAGTACTTC.